Below, 17 T cell receptor beta chains from the same sample are listed, as sequenced in a study of beta chain features in type 1 diabetes. Whole-study findings and limits: Among all four CD4+ subsets, Type 1 diabetes patients had TCRB CDR3s that were moderately but significantly shorter.

These TCRs' antigens remain unknown. TCRB transcripts that were expressed got sequenced, as all of the isolated RNA had been reverse transcribed. The repertoire was sequenced with immunoSEQ multiplex PCR; TCRdb's copy has only in-frame clones and lacks some. The repertoire holds hundreds of thousands of clones, with roughly an eighth as singletons. Sequenced input: naive CD4+ T cells from blood. The receptors were gathered from a man between 18 and 35 years old with type 1 diabetes.

The genes are TRBV10-3 and TRBJ1-1; 7 bases are a match to TRBD1. The V segment lost 11 bases and the J segment 5 bases; nucleotides outside the gene matches: 11. CDR3 size: 13 residues. Germline CDR1 and CDR2: ENHRY and SYGVKD. The CDR3 DNA reads as TGTGCCGTTAACGACAGGGTGGCAACTGAAGCTTTCTTT. Residues: CAVNDRVATEAFF.

This clone turned up a few times. The same CDR3 also results from other DNA sequences found in this sample. The CDR3 nucleotides are TGTGCCAGCAGTTATTCAGGATATAGCAATCAGCCCCAGCATTTT. It yields the protein CASSYSGYSNQPQHF. The V and J genes are TRBV6-5 and TRBJ1-5, with D unclear. Deletions cut 3 bases from V and 0 bases from J, with 9 bases between. CDR1 is MNHEY and CDR2 is SVGAGI in the germline V gene. The CDR3 has 15 residues.

This clone was seen more than once but under ten times. V gene TRBV29-1 combines with J gene TRBJ1-1, with D possibly TRBD1 on 5 matching bases. Germline CDR1 is SQVTM and CDR2 is ANQGSEA. Trimming took off 6 bases at V and 4 bases at J, with 15 bases between the two ends. CDR3 length: 13 residues. The CDR3 sequence is CSVGPRGATEAFF. The CDR3 DNA reads TGCAGCGTCGGGCCCCGGGGCGCCACTGAAGCTTTCTTT.

The V call is TRBV10-3, the J call TRBJ2-5; D ambiguous. This CDR3 spans 15 amino acids. Trimming shortened V by 0 bases and J by 9 bases, and 17 bases separated the two germline ends. CDR1 is ENHRY, CDR2 SYGVKD, per germline. The CDR3 DNA is TGTGCCATCAGTGAGTCGAAGGGCGGTCCTGGGGCCCAGTACTTC. This gives the protein CAISESKGGPGAQYF.

There are a few counts of this clone. J is TRBJ2-3 and V is TRBV7-2, with D possibly TRBD2 on 5 matching bases. The CDR3 is 13 amino acids. Trimming took 3 bases from V and 3 from J, leaving 7 bases between them. The germline CDR1 and CDR2 sequences are SGHTA and FQGNSA. DNA for the CDR3: TGTGCCAGCAGCTTCACTAGGACAGATACGCAGTATTTT. This sequence encodes CASSFTRTDTQYF.

This clone was recorded a few times. This chain connects TRBV9 to TRBJ2-1, with TRBD2 matching over 10 bases. V was clipped by 0 bases and J by 10 bases; unmatched bases: 4. This CDR3 is 14 amino acids long. Germline-derived CDR1 and CDR2 are SGDLS and YYNGEE. The CDR3 is CASSVELAGLEQFF. The CDR3 DNA is TGTGCCAGCAGCGTAGAACTAGCGGGGCTGGAGCAGTTCTTC.

This clone has a handful of counts. The chain combines TRBV29-1 with TRBJ2-3, with unresolved D. Germline assignment: CDR1 SQVTM and CDR2 ANQGSEA. The CDR3 totals 14 residues. Trimming left V 1 base short and J 0 bases short, with 8 bases between. The CDR3 sequence: CSVEGTLSTDTQYF. CDR3 sequence (DNA): TGCAGCGTTGAAGGGACCCTTAGCACAGATACGCAGTATTTT.

The V call is TRBV9, the J call TRBJ1-4; D not resolved. Germline V gene lookup returns CDR1 SGDLS and CDR2 YYNGEE. This CDR3 contains 18 residues. V lost 1 base, J lost 3 bases, and 19 bases lay in between. The DNA for the CDR3 is TGTGCCAGCAGCGTATCGCTCCGCGGGGTCGAGGCTAATGAAAAACTGTTTTTT. This encodes CASSVSLRGVEANEKLFF. The full variable domain, in which reference TRBV9 and TRBJ1-4 provide the parts outside the CDR3, is DSGVTQTPKHLITATGQRVTLRCSPRSGDLSVYWYQQSLDQGLQFLIQYYNGEERAKGNILERFSAQQFPDLHSELNLSSLELGDSALYFCASSVSLRGVEANEKLFFGSGTQLSVL.

The chain employs TRBV25-1 and TRBJ2-5; 11 bases match TRBD2. The CDR3 is 16 amino acids. Germline assignment: CDR1 MGHDK and CDR2 SYGVNS. The ends lost 6 bases at V and 5 bases at J; junction bases unmatched: 11. For the CDR3, the DNA is TGTGCCAGCAGCGCCTCACTAGCGGGGGTGGGGGAGACCCAGTACTTC. It encodes CASSASLAGVGETQYF.

On this clone itself: The sample carries other DNA sequences with the same CDR3. This chain uses TRBV9 with TRBJ1-6; 11 positions agree with TRBD1. CDR1 is SGDLS and CDR2 is YYNGEE in the germline V gene. V was pared by 5 bases and J by 10 bases, with 8 bases of the junction left unmatched. This CDR3 has 15 amino acids. DNA for the CDR3: TGTGCCAGCAGTTCACCGGGACAGGGGGGATCACCCCTCCACTTT. Its translation is CASSSPGQGGSPLHF.

This chain links TRBV7-9 with TRBJ1-1, with D hard to call. The germline V gene has CDR1 SEHNR and CDR2 FQNEAQ (reference sequence). V gave up 2 bases and J gave up 1 base, with 5 bases separating them. The CDR3 runs 13 residues. CDR3 residues: CASSLWPNTEAFF. The CDR3, as DNA: TGTGCCAGCAGCTTATGGCCGAACACTGAAGCTTTCTTT.

This clone has more than one count but fewer than ten. The genes are TRBV18 and TRBJ1-2; TRBD1 agrees at 7 bases. Germline trimming cut 3 bases from V and 4 bases from J; bases unmatched to any gene: 5. This CDR3 has 14 residues. Germline loops: CDR1 KGHSH, CDR2 LQKENI. Here the CDR3 DNA reads TGTGCCAGCTCACCGGGGACAGAAAGCTATGGCTACACCTTC. It codes for CASSPGTESYGYTF.

This clone was detected only a few times. The chain is built from TRBV2 and TRBJ2-1, with D hard to call. Germline loops: CDR1 SNHLY, CDR2 FYNNEI. The CDR3 has 15 residues. V lost 5 bases and J 2 bases, leaving 13 bases between the germline ends. The CDR3 loop is CASSRAYFPYNEQFF. Here the CDR3 DNA reads TGTGCCAGCAGTCGGGCCTACTTTCCCTACAATGAGCAGTTCTTC.

The chain joins TRBV30 to TRBJ2-3; weak D call: TRBD1 (5 bases). The germline V and J ends were trimmed by 4 bases and 2 bases, with 16 bases remaining between them. Germline CDR1 reads GTSNPN; CDR2 reads SVGIG (reference sequence). This CDR3 comprises 15 residues. The CDR3 DNA reads TGTGCCTGGATCCGTCCACAGGACATCACAGATACGCAGTATTTT. This gives the protein CAWIRPQDITDTQYF.

This clone has more than one count but fewer than ten. The chain combines TRBV6-5 with TRBJ2-1; TRBD2 is a possible D gene (6 bases). Germline V gene lookup returns CDR1 MNHEY and CDR2 SVGAGI. Trimming took 6 bases from V and 6 from J, leaving 12 bases between them. This CDR3 comprises 13 residues. The CDR3 bases are TGTGCCAGCAGGTATTCGACTAGCAATGAGCAGTTCTTC. Amino acid sequence: CASRYSTSNEQFF.

The V call is TRBV4-1, the J call TRBJ1-1, with D perhaps matching TRBD1 (6 bases). The V end was cut by 2 bases, the J end by 10 bases, with 20 bases between. Looked up from germline, CDR1 is MGHRA and CDR2 is YSYEKL. The CDR3 consists of 15 residues. The CDR3 reads CASSQIGGGQRRAFF. CDR3 DNA sequence: TGCGCCAGCAGCCAAATAGGAGGGGGGCAGCGTAGAGCTTTCTTT.

This clone occurred a few times. The chain recombines TRBV6-5 with TRBJ2-7; no definite D call. Trimming removed 6 bases at V and 3 bases at J, with 12 bases between. From germline, CDR1 is MNHEY and CDR2 SVGAGI. The CDR3 runs to 13 residues. The CDR3 DNA reads TGTGCCAGCAGCTTCGGAGAAATCTACGAGCAGTACTTC. It translates to CASSFGEIYEQYF.